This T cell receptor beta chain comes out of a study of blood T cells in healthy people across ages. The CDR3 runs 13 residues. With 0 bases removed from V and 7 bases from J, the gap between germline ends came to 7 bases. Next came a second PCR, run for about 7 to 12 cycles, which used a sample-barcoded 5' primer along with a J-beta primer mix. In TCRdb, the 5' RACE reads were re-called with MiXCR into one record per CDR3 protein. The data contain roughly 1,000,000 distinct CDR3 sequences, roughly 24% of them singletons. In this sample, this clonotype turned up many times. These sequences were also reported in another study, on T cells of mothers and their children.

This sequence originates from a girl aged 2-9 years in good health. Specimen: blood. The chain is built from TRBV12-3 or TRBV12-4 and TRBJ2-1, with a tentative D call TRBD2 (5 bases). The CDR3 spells CASSLAPGNEQFF. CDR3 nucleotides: TGTGCCAGCAGTTTAGCCCCGGGGAATGAGCAGTTCTTC.